The 18 T cell receptor beta chains given below trace back to one sample, sequenced in a study of spatial heterogeneity in lung cancer. Time point described: blood at routine non-recurrence follow-up after resection. TCRdb ran MiXCR on the 5' RACE reads and lists one entry per CDR3 protein. The sample records about 94,000 distinct CDR3 sequences, just under 20% being singletons. The sequencing here drew on PBMCs, taken at follow-up. The receptors were gathered from a male donor with early-stage non-small cell lung cancer.

V gene TRBV27 combines with J gene TRBJ1-1; TRBD1 is a possible D gene (5 bases). The CDR3 runs 15 residues. With 5 bases removed from V and 1 base from J, the gap between germline ends came to 14 bases. Germline loops: CDR1 MNHEY, CDR2 SMNVEV (reference sequence). The CDR3 DNA reads TGTGCCAGCAGTCGGTTGTCAAGGGGGAACACTGAAGCTTTCTTT. Amino acids: CASSRLSRGNTEAFF.

The V and J genes are TRBV7-2 and TRBJ1-2; 8 nucleotides align to TRBD1. Germline V gene sequence: CDR1 SGHTA, CDR2 FQGNSA. The CDR3 consists of 15 residues. V lost 5 bases, J lost 3 bases, and 8 bases stayed unmatched. DNA of the CDR3: TGTGCCAGCAGCGCTCGACAGGGGCGAGACTATGGCTACACCTTC. It codes for CASSARQGRDYGYTF. The full variable domain, in which reference TRBV7-2 and TRBJ1-2 provide the parts outside the CDR3, is GAGVSQSPSNKVTEKGKDVELRCDPISGHTALYWYRQSLGQGLEFLIYFQGNSAPDKSGLPSDRFSAERTGGSVSTLTIQRTQQEDSAVYLCASSARQGRDYGYTFGSGTRLTVV.

This clonotype was seen a few times. The chain couples TRBV19 to TRBJ2-1; D gene uncertain. This CDR3 has 15 residues. Germline loops: CDR1 LNHDA, CDR2 SQIVND (reference sequence). With 5 bases removed from V and 0 bases from J, the gap between germline ends came to 11 bases. Here the CDR3 reads CASSGDGSSYNEQFF. CDR3 nucleotide sequence: TGTGCCAGTAGTGGAGACGGTAGCTCCTACAATGAGCAGTTCTTC.

The chain uses TRBV11-2 and TRBJ2-2, with D tentatively TRBD1 or TRBD2 (5 bases each). Between the trimmed V and J ends, which lost 3 bases and 7 bases, there was a span of 12 bases. CDR1 and CDR2 (germline): SGHAT, FQNNGV. The CDR3 is 14 residues long. CDR3 in amino acids: CASSFEGRSGELFF. In DNA, the CDR3 is TGTGCCAGCAGCTTCGAGGGGCGGAGCGGGGAGCTGTTTTTT.

The V gene is TRBV20-1, the J gene TRBJ1-2; TRBD1 matches 8 bases. V lost 6 bases to trimming and J lost 6 bases; unmatched junction nucleotides: 3. The germline CDR1 and CDR2 sequences are DFQATT and SNEGSKA (reference sequence). The CDR3 loop spans 11 amino acids. CDR3: CSARTGNGYTF. The CDR3 DNA reads as TGCAGTGCCCGGACAGGGAATGGCTACACCTTC.

Here the CDR3 reads CARGTGSGANVLTF. CDR3 bases: TGTGCCCGAGGGACCGGATCTGGGGCCAACGTCCTGACTTTC. The rearrangement links TRBV2 to TRBJ2-6; D might be TRBD1 or TRBD2, each matching 5 bases. Germline V gene lookup returns CDR1 SNHLY and CDR2 FYNNEI. V dropped 11 bases and J dropped 1 base, with 12 bases sitting between them. CDR3 size: 14 residues.

V is TRBV24-1 and J is TRBJ2-3; possible D gene TRBD2, 7 bases. Trimming took off 8 bases at V and 5 bases at J, with 13 bases between the two ends. CDR3 length: 13 amino acids. Looked up from germline, CDR1 is KGHDR and CDR2 is SFDVKD. This CDR3 is CATKGGAKDTQYF. CDR3 sequence (DNA): TGTGCCACCAAGGGGGGGGCCAAAGATACGCAGTATTTT.

The J gene is TRBJ2-3, the V gene TRBV20-1; 7 nucleotides align to TRBD2. Trimming took 3 bases from V and 0 from J; bases not matched to a gene: 9. The CDR3 is 16 amino acids. Germline V CDR1 and CDR2: DFQATT, SNEGSKA (reference sequence). The CDR3 DNA reads TGCAGTGCTAGCTCCCACTTGCGGGGGAGCACAGATACGCAGTATTTT. It codes for CSASSHLRGSTDTQYF.

This clonotype appeared a few times. The gene calls are TRBV5-6 and TRBJ2-5; D may be TRBD1 or TRBD2 (5 bases each). CDR1 and CDR2 from the germline V gene are SGHDT and YYEEEE. Trimming stripped 4 bases from V and 5 bases from J, with 15 bases between. The CDR3 sequence is 14 residues long. Written as DNA, the CDR3 is TGTGCCAGCAGCGGGACCGGGAAGGTGGAGACCCAGTACTTC. It yields the protein CASSGTGKVETQYF.

CDR3 sequence (DNA): TGTGCCAGCAGCCTTTTAGCGAGGGCATCGAACAATGAGCAGTTCTTC. Protein product: CASSLLARASNNEQFF. The chain joins TRBV11-2 to TRBJ2-1, with D maybe TRBD2 (5 bases). The CDR3 is made up of 16 amino acids. V lost 5 bases and J 5 bases, leaving 19 bases between the germline ends. CDR1 SGHAT and CDR2 FQNNGV come from the germline V gene.

This sequence joins TRBV20-1 and TRBJ1-1; D is uncertain. With 0 bases removed from V and 1 base from J, the gap between germline ends came to 18 bases. The CDR3 length is 17 residues. Germline CDR1 DFQATT, CDR2 SNEGSKA (reference sequence). This chain's CDR3 is CSAREPGRGMGNTEAFF. The CDR3 bases are TGCAGTGCTAGAGAACCGGGAAGAGGCATGGGGAACACTGAAGCTTTCTTT.

The chain employs TRBV5-4 and TRBJ2-4; D may be TRBD1 (6 bases). The CDR3 covers 14 residues. Germline V gene lookup returns CDR1 SGHNT and CDR2 YYREEE (reference sequence). Trimming stripped 5 bases from V and 0 bases from J, with 9 bases between. CDR3 bases: TGTGCCAGCAGTTTGACAGGAGCCAAAAACATTCAGTACTTC. This sequence encodes CASSLTGAKNIQYF.

This clonotype was found a few times. The rearrangement links TRBV27 to TRBJ1-2, with D maybe TRBD1 (5 bases). This CDR3 is 15 amino acids long. The ends were cut back, 6 bases at V and 4 bases at J, with 18 bases in the middle. CDR1 and CDR2 from the germline V gene are MNHEY and SMNVEV (reference sequence). The CDR3 coding sequence is TGTGCCAGCAGCCGACGGGACCGACTTCCCTATGGCTACACCTTC. Translation gives CASSRRDRLPYGYTF.

This clonotype was seen a few times. The chain recombines TRBV12-3 or TRBV12-4 with TRBJ1-6; 7 bases fit TRBD1. The CDR3 spans 15 residues. Trimming removed 0 bases from V and 7 bases from J; junction bases left unmatched: 3. CDR3: CASSLAGDSNSPLHF. The CDR3 DNA reads as TGTGCCAGCAGTTTAGCGGGGGACAGCAATTCACCCCTCCACTTT.

In this sample, this clonotype turned up many times. The chain recombines TRBV4-2 with TRBJ1-2; 9 bases line up with TRBD1. This CDR3 has 15 amino acids. Germline V CDR1 and CDR2: LGHNA, YNFKEQ. The V and J ends lost 2 bases and 6 bases, in that order; junction bases with no gene match: 7. The CDR3, as DNA: TGTGCCAGCAGCCAACTCTCAGGGACAGGGAATGGCTACACCTTC. This encodes CASSQLSGTGNGYTF.

This clonotype has more than one count but fewer than ten. V and J are TRBV9 and TRBJ1-1; D ambiguous. The germline V gene encodes CDR1 SGDLS and CDR2 YYNGEE. This CDR3 is 14 amino acids long. The ends were cut back, 0 bases at V and 1 base at J, with 7 bases in the middle. CDR3 bases: TGTGCCAGCAGCGTAGTTAATCAGAACACTGAAGCTTTCTTT. Its protein is CASSVVNQNTEAFF.

The chain has TRBV10-3 and TRBJ1-1, with 7 bases matching TRBD1. The CDR3 has 15 residues. Germline CDR1 ENHRY, CDR2 SYGVKD. V lost 3 bases, J lost 1 base, and 5 bases stayed unmatched. The CDR3 spells CAISDHRGWNTEAFF. CDR3 nucleotides: TGTGCCATCAGTGATCACAGGGGATGGAACACTGAAGCTTTCTTT.

This clonotype was seen more than once but under ten times. The rearrangement joins TRBV23-1 to TRBJ2-7; TRBD1 or TRBD2 may be the D gene (6 bases each). TRBV23-1 is designated an ORF whose function remains uncertain. This CDR3 has 14 amino acids. Trimming removed 11 bases at V and 4 bases at J, with 21 bases between. CDR3 region: CARGGAGDSYEQYF. The CDR3 nucleotides read TGCGCCCGAGGGGGAGCAGGGGACTCATACGAGCAGTACTTC.